The 27 T cell receptor beta chains below all came from one sample that was sequenced in a study of molecular identifiers for immune sequencing clone quantification (dated by TCRdb to 2017 to 2018). Library creation used PCR. The sequencer was an Illumina HiSeq 4000. TCRdb ran its own pipeline on the public reads, namely fastp trimming at Q25 and MiXCR clone calling, and kept in-frame beta chains. A single entry per CDR3 protein holds the most common genes and DNA from its merged rows. This sample has some 320,000 distinct CDR3 sequences in its table, and around a fifth of those were observed once. The leading ten clones occupy 0.81% of the sample. The sequenced material came from naive CD8+ T cells from blood, with Jurkat cell RNA spiked in. Interpreted using the paper, the cell subset or site label stands for: FACS-sorted CD8+CD4-CCR7+CD45RA+ naive T cells. These receptors all come from a human donor in good health. Some libraries in this study had Jurkat cell RNA spiked in.

V gene TRBV6-5 combines with J gene TRBJ2-7; 7 bases map to TRBD2. Unmatched junction bases numbered 9, after V lost 6 bases and J lost 4 bases. This CDR3 region has 14 residues. CDR1 and CDR2 (germline): MNHEY, SVGAGI. CDR3 bases: TGTGCCAGCAGCCGGGAGGACTCGATATACGAGCAGTACTTC. This sequence encodes CASSREDSIYEQYF.

This clonotype has just a few counts. The chain links TRBV28 to TRBJ1-4, with TRBD1 matching 7 bases. V was pared by 4 bases and J by 7 bases, with 15 bases of the junction left unmatched. The CDR3 runs to 17 residues. Germline V CDR1 and CDR2: MDHEN, SYDVKM. The CDR3 DNA reads TGTGCCAGCAGTTCGATCCTTGACAGGGAGGGTGGTGAAAAACTGTTTTTT. It is translated as CASSSILDREGGEKLFF.

This clonotype has a count of ten or more. V and J are TRBV28 and TRBJ1-4; D may be TRBD1 (5 bases). V shed 3 bases and J shed 3 bases, with 8 bases lying between them. The CDR3 has 14 amino acids. Germline V lookup: CDR1 MDHEN, CDR2 SYDVKM. The CDR3 loop reads CASSFVGPNEKLFF. CDR3 bases: TGTGCCAGCAGTTTTGTGGGGCCTAATGAAAAACTGTTTTTT.

As concerns this clonotype: Given a much more abundant clone one base away, this may be a read error. For the CDR3, the DNA is TGCAGCGTTGCCCCACGAGGACTAGCGAGACACAATGAGCAGTTCTTC. Translation: CSVAPRGLARHNEQFF. The rearrangement uses TRBV29-1 and TRBJ2-1; 9 nucleotides align to TRBD2. CDR3 length equals 16 residues. V shed 4 bases, J shed 5 bases, and the junction held 12 bases outside the gene matches. Germline V gene sequence: CDR1 SQVTM, CDR2 ANQGSEA.

This clonotype occurred a few times. The junction departs from the called germline gene at one end, perhaps through a read error. The chain employs TRBV14 and TRBJ2-7, with TRBD1 as a possible D gene (6 bases). The CDR3 length is 15 residues. Germline values: CDR1 SGHDN, CDR2 FVKESK. The CDR3 sequence is CASNQGGGLSGEQYF. The CDR3 region has the DNA TGTGCCAGCAACCAAGGTGGGGGCCTATCAGGCGAGCAGTACTTC.

Many counts were recorded for this clonotype. The V call is TRBV4-1, the J call TRBJ2-1, with TRBD2 as a possible D gene (5 bases). This CDR3 spans 14 amino acids. The V gene's germline CDR1 is MGHRA and CDR2 YSYEKL. The ends were cut back, 1 base at V and 8 bases at J, with 12 bases in the middle. The CDR3 is CASSQANGEYEQFF. The DNA for the CDR3 is TGCGCCAGCAGCCAAGCGAACGGGGAGTATGAGCAGTTCTTC.

Turning to this clonotype: The junction does not match germline at one end; this may be a read error. This chain links TRBV28 with TRBJ2-1; TRBD2 agrees at 8 bases. Germline CDR1 and CDR2: MDHEN and SYDVKM. The CDR3 contains 15 residues. In DNA, the CDR3 is TGTGCCAGCAGCTCCGGGACTAGTAACTACAATGAGCGGTTCTTC. This encodes CASSSGTSNYNERFF.

This clonotype showed up many times. The rearrangement uses TRBV4-1 and TRBJ2-7, with 7 bases that match TRBD1. Germline CDR1 is MGHRA and CDR2 is YSYEKL. With 1 base clipped from V and 3 bases from J, the junction kept 3 bases outside the gene matches. The CDR3 runs to 14 residues. Here the CDR3 reads CASSQGWTGYEQYF. The CDR3 region has the DNA TGCGCCAGCAGCCAAGGCTGGACAGGCTACGAGCAGTACTTC.

This clonotype was seen only a few times. This chain connects TRBV10-3 to TRBJ2-7; maybe TRBD1 (6 bases). This CDR3 comprises 13 residues. Per germline, CDR1 ENHRY and CDR2 SYGVKD. Trimming cost V 6 bases and J 1 base, with 10 bases left between them. CDR3 sequence (DNA): TGTGCCATCAGAGCCGGGACATCCTACGAGCAGTACTTC. Its protein is CAIRAGTSYEQYF.

The table lists this clonotype with many counts. The chain combines TRBV6-1 with TRBJ2-2; D is unclear. CDR1 and CDR2 from the germline V gene are MNHNS and SASEGT. CDR3 size: 15 residues. The V end was cut by 6 bases, the J end by 5 bases, with 16 bases between. CDR3 amino acids: CASSPPTLATGELFF. The CDR3 bases are TGTGCCAGCAGCCCACCGACCTTAGCTACCGGGGAGCTGTTTTTT.

This clonotype was picked up many times. CDR3 sequence: CASSFHGLATYSDTQYF. The CDR3 DNA is TGTGCCAGCAGCTTCCACGGACTAGCCACCTACTCAGATACGCAGTATTTT. The chain joins TRBV7-3 to TRBJ2-3, with 8 bases lining up with TRBD2. Germline V gene sequence: CDR1 SGHTA, CDR2 FQGTGA. The CDR3 extends over 17 amino acids. J lost 4 bases, V lost 3 bases, and 12 bases had no gene match.

Concerning this clonotype: A read error is possible here, since a much larger clone lies one base away. Because it lacks the conserved phenylalanine or tryptophan at the end, this CDR3 is likely a read error. The V call is TRBV25-1, the J call TRBJ2-5, with TRBD2 identical over 11 bases. From germline, CDR1 is MGHDK and CDR2 SYGVNS. The CDR3 length is 13 residues. V gave up 9 bases and J gave up 4 bases; unmatched junction bases: 4. The CDR3 reads CARGTSGLETQYL. In nucleotides, the CDR3 is TGTGCCAGAGGGACTAGCGGCCTAGAGACCCAGTACCTC.

This clonotype was observed a few times. Here the CDR3 DNA reads TGTGCCAGCAGTCCAATGGTCTACGAGCAGTACTTC. Amino acids: CASSPMVYEQYF. The J gene is TRBJ2-7, the V gene TRBV6-2 or TRBV6-3, with unresolved D. The germline V gene has CDR1 MNHEY and CDR2 SVGEGT. Trimming pared 5 bases from V and 3 bases from J, leaving 8 bases between. This CDR3 is built from 12 residues.

This clonotype was recorded at least ten times. The rearrangement joins TRBV19 to TRBJ2-7, with D hard to call. Per germline, CDR1 LNHDA and CDR2 SQIVND (reference sequence). Trimming took 3 bases from V and 6 from J, leaving 12 bases between them. This CDR3 is 13 amino acids long. The CDR3 DNA reads TGTGCCAGTAGTATCGGCCCGGTGTCCGAGCAGTACTTC. This encodes CASSIGPVSEQYF. The entire variable domain, with the rest obtained from reference TRBV19 and TRBJ2-7, is as follows: DGGITQSPKYLFRKEGQNVTLSCEQNLNHDAMYWYRQDPGQGLRLIYYSQIVNDFQKGDIAEGYSVSREKKESFPLTVTSAQKNPTAFYLCASSIGPVSEQYFGPGTRLTVT.

This clonotype occurred many times. V is TRBV7-9 and J is TRBJ2-3; 7 positions agree with TRBD2. Trimming cost V 4 bases and J 4 bases; bases outside gene matches: 8. Germline-derived CDR1 and CDR2 are SEHNR and FQNEAQ (reference sequence). CDR3 length: 15 amino acids. In DNA, the CDR3 is TGTGCCAGCAGCTCGGAGACGGGAGGCGCAGATACGCAGTATTTT. Its protein is CASSSETGGADTQYF. The whole variable domain, remainder taken from reference TRBV7-9 and TRBJ2-3, is DTGVSQNPRHKITKRGQNVTFRCDPISEHNRLYWYRQTLGQGPEFLTYFQNEAQLEKSRLLSDRFSAERPKGSFSTLEIQRTEQGDSAMYLCASSSETGGADTQYFGPGTRLTVL.

This chain joins TRBV13 and TRBJ2-7, with a possible D match to TRBD2 (6 bases). V lost 5 bases to trimming and J lost 2 bases, with 16 bases between them. In germline, CDR1 is PRHDT, CDR2 FYEKMQ (reference sequence). The CDR3 covers 15 residues. For the CDR3, the DNA is TGTGCCAGCAGCCATGCTCGGGGGAACCCCTACGAGCAGTACTTC. This sequence encodes CASSHARGNPYEQYF.

This clonotype showed up many times. The V call is TRBV12-3 or TRBV12-4, the J call TRBJ1-5, with 8 bases matching TRBD1. J gave up 7 bases and V 4 bases, and 6 bases lay outside the gene matches. The CDR3 totals 14 residues. CDR3 region: CASSSQGALQPQHF. The DNA of the CDR3 is TGTGCCAGCAGTTCCCAGGGGGCCTTGCAGCCCCAGCATTTT.

The chain recombines TRBV9 with TRBJ2-3; D is unclear. Germline loops: CDR1 SGDLS, CDR2 YYNGEE. Deletions cut 1 base from V and 12 bases from J, with 15 bases between. The CDR3 covers 13 residues. The CDR3 loop is CASSVSDSPHQYF. The DNA of the CDR3 is TGTGCCAGCAGCGTATCCGACTCACCTCACCAGTATTTT.

In this sample, this clonotype turned up many times. This chain uses TRBV19 with TRBJ2-1; D uncertain. This CDR3 region has 14 residues. Germline V gene lookup returns CDR1 LNHDA and CDR2 SQIVND (reference sequence). Trimming cost V 2 bases and J 0 bases, with 5 bases left between them. The CDR3 region is CASSIYSSYNEQFF. Here the CDR3 DNA reads TGTGCCAGTAGTATATACAGCTCCTACAATGAGCAGTTCTTC.

Comments on this clonotype: This could be a read error, since a much larger clone is one nucleotide away. The J gene is TRBJ1-5, the V gene TRBV4-1; D unclear. The CDR3 runs to 13 residues. Germline V gives CDR1 MGHRA, CDR2 YSYEKL. The CDR3 protein is CTSSQAPGQPQHF. The CDR3 DNA reads TGCACCAGCAGCCAAGCCCCCGGACAGCCCCAGCATTTT.

The chain joins TRBV27 to TRBJ1-4; D gene ambiguous. Trimming removed 2 bases from V and 5 bases from J, with 15 bases in between. The CDR3 is 16 amino acids. Germline CDR1 and CDR2: MNHEY and SMNVEV (reference sequence). The CDR3 protein is CASSLQAPGINEKLFF. CDR3 coding DNA: TGTGCCAGCAGTTTACAGGCCCCGGGCATAAATGAAAAACTGTTTTTT.

This clonotype has a count of ten or more. The rearrangement uses TRBV27 and TRBJ1-5; D is possibly TRBD1 (5 bases). With 5 bases removed from V and 6 bases from J, the gap between germline ends came to 11 bases. The germline CDR1 and CDR2 sequences are MNHEY and SMNVEV (reference sequence). The CDR3 is 13 amino acids. CDR3 sequence: CASSLDTSQPQHF. As DNA, the CDR3 is TGTGCCAGCAGTCTGGACACCTCTCAGCCCCAGCATTTT.

As regards this clonotype: Just one base apart from a much larger clone, this may be a read error. The J gene is TRBJ1-1, the V gene TRBV4-1, with a tentative D call TRBD1 (6 bases). Germline-derived CDR1 and CDR2 are MGHRA and YSYEKL. The CDR3 runs to 14 residues. CDR3 in amino acids: CAGSPSKGVTEAFF. CDR3 in DNA: TGCGCCGGCAGCCCCTCGAAGGGGGTCACTGAAGCTTTCTTT.

At least ten counts were recorded for this clonotype. This rearrangement joins TRBV7-2 to TRBJ1-3; unclear D gene. The V and J ends lost 6 bases and 0 bases respectively, with 9 bases between them. Germline assignment: CDR1 SGHTA and CDR2 FQGNSA. The CDR3 sequence is 14 residues long. CDR3 region: CASSYYTSGNTIYF. The CDR3 region has the DNA TGTGCCAGCAGTTACTACACCTCTGGAAACACCATATATTTT.

In regard to this clonotype: One base away lies a much larger clone, so this may be a sequencing read error. The gene calls are TRBV12-3 or TRBV12-4 and TRBJ1-1; D possibly corresponds to TRBD1 (5 bases). Trimming left V 2 bases short and J 4 bases short, with 17 bases between. This CDR3 is built from 16 residues. CDR3 sequence: CASSLRRGGEGTEAFF. CDR3 in DNA: TGTGCCAGCAGTTTAAGGAGGGGCGGTGAGGGCACTGAAGCTTTCTTT.

In this sample, this clonotype turned up many times. This chain joins TRBV20-1 and TRBJ2-3; D not certain. The V gene's germline CDR1 is DFQATT and CDR2 SNEGSKA (reference sequence). The germline V and J ends were trimmed by 3 bases and 3 bases, with 4 bases remaining between them. CDR3 length: 11 amino acids. CDR3 DNA sequence: TGCAGTGCTAGCGAAACAGATACGCAGTATTTT. As protein: CSASETDTQYF.

This clonotype was recorded at least ten times. The junction departs from germline at one end; a sequencing error may be responsible. V and J are TRBV19 and TRBJ2-5, with D unclear. CDR3 length equals 13 residues. Germline V gene lookup returns CDR1 LNHDA and CDR2 SQIVND (reference sequence). CDR3: CASSIVPRKQPIF. The DNA of the CDR3 is TGTGCCAGTAGTATAGTCCCCCGAAAGCAGCCGATATTC.